The next 12 T cell receptor beta chains were all read from a single sample in a study of CD8+ T cells in alopecia areata. cDNA serving as the sequencing template came from extracted, reverse transcribed RNA. TCRdb's copy holds only in-frame clones and misses some; the assay was immunoSEQ multiplex PCR. The sample holds 200,000 to 250,000 clones, about 60% seen once. The source material was CD4+ T cells sorted from blood, sampled at week 0. The receptors derive from a human donor with alopecia areata.

V and J are TRBV29-1 and TRBJ2-3; D tentatively fits TRBD1 or TRBD2 (5 bases each). This CDR3 has 15 amino acids. Germline CDR1 and CDR2: SQVTM and ANQGSEA. Trimming shortened V by 5 bases and J by 2 bases, and 17 bases separated the two germline ends. In nucleotides, the CDR3 is TGCAGCGTTCGGGACGACGGAAGCCCCACAGATACGCAGTATTTT. This encodes CSVRDDGSPTDTQYF.

The V call is TRBV18, the J call TRBJ2-1, with D possibly matching TRBD2 (7 bases). The CDR3 has 15 amino acids. Trimming shortened V by 0 bases and J by 8 bases, and 14 bases separated the two germline ends. Germline CDR1 is KGHSH and CDR2 is LQKENI. CDR3 nucleotide sequence: TGTGCCAGCTCACCACCGGCGCGGGGGCAGGATGAGCAGTTCTTC. Protein product: CASSPPARGQDEQFF.

The chain joins TRBV30 to TRBJ2-3; 7 bases are a match to TRBD1. This CDR3 comprises 14 residues. The V segment lost 3 bases and the J segment 2 bases; nucleotides outside the gene matches: 5. CDR1 and CDR2 from the germline V gene are GTSNPN and SVGIG (reference sequence). The CDR3 spells CAWSRQGNTDTQYF. DNA for the CDR3: TGTGCCTGGAGCCGACAGGGAAACACAGATACGCAGTATTTT.

This clone has more than one count but fewer than ten. The chain joins TRBV14 to TRBJ2-5, with 9 bases identical to TRBD1. J gave up 7 bases and V 4 bases, and 1 base lay outside the gene matches. Per the germline V gene, CDR1 is SGHDN and CDR2 is FVKESK. CDR3 length equals 12 residues. The CDR3 nucleotides are TGTGCCAGCAGCCGGGACAGGGCGACCCAGTACTTC. Protein: CASSRDRATQYF.

This clone was recorded at least ten times. The CDR3 loop reads CASSLSGTNFFYGYTF. For the CDR3, the DNA is TGTGCCAGCAGCTTATCGGGGACAAACTTTTTCTATGGCTACACCTTC. This sequence joins TRBV11-2 and TRBJ1-2; possible D gene TRBD1, 6 bases. Deletions cut 2 bases from V and 4 bases from J, with 17 bases between. There are 16 residues in the CDR3. Germline CDR1 is SGHAT and CDR2 is FQNNGV.

The chain uses TRBV6-5 and TRBJ2-1, with 8 positions matching TRBD1. Germline V gene sequence: CDR1 MNHEY, CDR2 SVGAGI. CDR3 length equals 14 residues. J gave up 10 bases and V 2 bases, and 7 bases lay outside the gene matches. The CDR3 DNA reads as TGTGCCAGCAGTTACGCGACAGGGGTGGCGGAGCAGTTCTTC. This codes for CASSYATGVAEQFF.

CDR3 loop: CASRAIPGGWGTQYF. The DNA for the CDR3 is TGTGCCAGCAGGGCTATACCCGGGGGCTGGGGGACCCAGTACTTC. V usage is TRBV6-1 and J usage is TRBJ2-5; D is tentatively TRBD1 or TRBD2 (6 bases each). Per germline, CDR1 MNHNS and CDR2 SASEGT. V lost 6 bases to trimming and J lost 7 bases, with 21 bases between them. The CDR3 has 15 amino acids.

The gene calls are TRBV19 and TRBJ2-3; 10 bases map to TRBD1. Germline trimming cut 8 bases from V and 6 bases from J; bases unmatched to any gene: 11. The length of the CDR3 is 15 residues. The germline V gene has CDR1 LNHDA and CDR2 SQIVND (reference sequence). The CDR3 reads CASQGLGTGEDTQYF. DNA for the CDR3: TGTGCCAGTCAAGGACTCGGGACAGGGGAGGATACGCAGTATTTT.

This chain links TRBV5-1 with TRBJ1-2; TRBD1 aligns across 10 bases. Germline V lookup: CDR1 SGHRS, CDR2 YFSETQ. V trimming: 4 bases; J trimming: 4 bases; junction bases outside the gene matches: 1. This CDR3 spans 13 amino acids. The CDR3 loop reads CASSRDRGYGYTF. CDR3 DNA: TGCGCCAGCAGCCGGGACAGGGGCTATGGCTACACCTTC.

The table lists this clone with a few counts. The rearrangement uses TRBV2 and TRBJ2-2; D possibly uses TRBD1 or TRBD2 (5 bases each). Germline CDR1 is SNHLY and CDR2 is FYNNEI. The CDR3 covers 16 residues. The V end was cut by 2 bases, the J end by 0 bases, with 10 bases between. The CDR3 DNA reads TGTGCCAGCAGTGAACAGGGAGACTCGAACACCGGGGAGCTGTTTTTT. This sequence encodes CASSEQGDSNTGELFF.

This chain uses TRBV29-1 with TRBJ1-4, with TRBD1 as a possible D gene (6 bases). V lost 1 base, J lost 8 bases, and 14 bases lay in between. The CDR3 contains 14 residues. Germline V gene sequence: CDR1 SQVTM, CDR2 ANQGSEA. The CDR3 loop is CSVEGGAPGEKLFF. CDR3 in DNA: TGCAGCGTTGAAGGGGGGGCCCCCGGGGAAAAACTGTTTTTT.

The V gene is TRBV18, the J gene TRBJ1-1, with TRBD1 as a possible D gene (5 bases). The CDR3 has 12 residues. V was clipped by 5 bases and J by 8 bases, with 12 bases between them. CDR1 is KGHSH and CDR2 is LQKENI in the germline V gene. CDR3 nucleotides: TGTGCCAGCTCATCGGGACGACTCGAAGCTTTCTTT. Protein product: CASSSGRLEAFF. The full variable domain, with the rest looked up from reference TRBV18 and TRBJ1-1, is NAGVMQNPRHLVRRRGQEARLRCSPMKGHSHVYWYRQLPEEGLKFMVYLQKENIIDESGMPKERFSAEFPKEGPSILRIQQVVRGDSAAYFCASSSGRLEAFFGQGTRLTVV.